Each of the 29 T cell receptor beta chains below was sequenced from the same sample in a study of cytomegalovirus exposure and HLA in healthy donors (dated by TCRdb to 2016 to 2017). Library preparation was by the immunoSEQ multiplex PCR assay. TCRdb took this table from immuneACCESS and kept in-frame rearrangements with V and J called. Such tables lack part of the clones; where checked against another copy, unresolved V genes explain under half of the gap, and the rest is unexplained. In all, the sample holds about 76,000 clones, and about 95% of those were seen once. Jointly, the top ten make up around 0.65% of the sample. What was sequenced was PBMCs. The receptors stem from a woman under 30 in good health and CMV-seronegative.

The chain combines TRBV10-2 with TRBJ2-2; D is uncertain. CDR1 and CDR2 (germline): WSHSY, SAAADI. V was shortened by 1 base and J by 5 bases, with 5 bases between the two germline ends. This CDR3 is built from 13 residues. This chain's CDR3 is CASSEFRTGELFF. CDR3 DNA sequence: TGCGCCAGCAGTGAGTTTCGGACCGGGGAGCTGTTTTTT.

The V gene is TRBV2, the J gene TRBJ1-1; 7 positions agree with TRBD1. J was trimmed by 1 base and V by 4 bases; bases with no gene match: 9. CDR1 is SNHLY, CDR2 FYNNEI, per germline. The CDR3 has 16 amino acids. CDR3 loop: CASSVEGTVPNTEAFF. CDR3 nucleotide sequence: TGTGCCAGCAGTGTAGAAGGGACAGTACCGAACACTGAAGCTTTCTTT. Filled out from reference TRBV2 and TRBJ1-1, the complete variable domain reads EPEVTQTPSHQVTQMGQEVILRCVPISNHLYFYWYRQILGQKVEFLVSFYNNEISEKSEIFDDQFSVERPDGSNFTLKIRSTKLEDSAMYFCASSVEGTVPNTEAFFGQGTRLTVV.

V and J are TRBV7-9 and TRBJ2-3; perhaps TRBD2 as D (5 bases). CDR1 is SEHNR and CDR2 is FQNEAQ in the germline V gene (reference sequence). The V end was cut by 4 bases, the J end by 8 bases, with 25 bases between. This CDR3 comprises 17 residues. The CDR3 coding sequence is TGTGCCAGCAGCTCGCCTACGACCCTAGGGAGCCCGTTTACGCAGTATTTT. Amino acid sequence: CASSSPTTLGSPFTQYF.

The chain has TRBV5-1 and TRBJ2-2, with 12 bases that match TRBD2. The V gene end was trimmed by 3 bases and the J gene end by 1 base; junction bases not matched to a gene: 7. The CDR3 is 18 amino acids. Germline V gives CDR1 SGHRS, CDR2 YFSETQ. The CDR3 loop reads CASSSRPTSGGNTGELFF. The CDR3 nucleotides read TGCGCCAGCAGCTCCCGGCCGACTAGCGGGGGGAACACCGGGGAGCTGTTTTTT.

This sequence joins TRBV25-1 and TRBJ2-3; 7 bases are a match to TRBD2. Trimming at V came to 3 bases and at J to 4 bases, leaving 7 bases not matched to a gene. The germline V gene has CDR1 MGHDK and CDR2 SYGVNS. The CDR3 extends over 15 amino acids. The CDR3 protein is CASSDFGGGADTQYF. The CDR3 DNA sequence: TGTGCCAGCAGTGATTTTGGGGGGGGTGCAGATACGCAGTATTTT. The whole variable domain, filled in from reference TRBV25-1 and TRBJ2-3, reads EADIYQTPRYLVIGTGKKITLECSQTMGHDKMYWYQQDPGMELHLIHYSYGVNSTEKGDLSSESTVSRIRTEHFPLTLESARPSHTSQYLCASSDFGGGADTQYFGPGTRLTVL.

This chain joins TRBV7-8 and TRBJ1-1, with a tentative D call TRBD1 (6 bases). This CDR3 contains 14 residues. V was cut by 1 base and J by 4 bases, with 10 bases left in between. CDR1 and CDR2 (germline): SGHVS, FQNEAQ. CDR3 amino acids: CASSLEAGATEAFF. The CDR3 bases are TGTGCCAGCAGCTTAGAAGCAGGGGCCACTGAAGCTTTCTTT.

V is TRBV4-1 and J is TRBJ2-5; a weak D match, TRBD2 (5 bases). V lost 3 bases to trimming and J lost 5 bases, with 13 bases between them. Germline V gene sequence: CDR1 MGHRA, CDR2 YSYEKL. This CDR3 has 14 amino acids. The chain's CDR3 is CASSQTPSGETQYF. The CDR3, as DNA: TGCGCCAGCAGCCAGACTCCGTCGGGGGAGACCCAGTACTTC.

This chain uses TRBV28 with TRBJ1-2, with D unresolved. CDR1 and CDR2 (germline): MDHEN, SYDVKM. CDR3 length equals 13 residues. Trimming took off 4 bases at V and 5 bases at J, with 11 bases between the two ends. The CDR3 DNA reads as TGTGCCAGCAGTTCCGGTCCGCGGTATGGCTACACCTTC. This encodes CASSSGPRYGYTF.

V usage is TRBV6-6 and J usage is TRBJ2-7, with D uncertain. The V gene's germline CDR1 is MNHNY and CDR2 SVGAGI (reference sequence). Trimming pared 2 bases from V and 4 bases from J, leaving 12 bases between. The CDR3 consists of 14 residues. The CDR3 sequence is CASSYAQAVYEQYF. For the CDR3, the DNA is TGTGCCAGCAGTTACGCCCAGGCAGTGTACGAGCAGTACTTC.

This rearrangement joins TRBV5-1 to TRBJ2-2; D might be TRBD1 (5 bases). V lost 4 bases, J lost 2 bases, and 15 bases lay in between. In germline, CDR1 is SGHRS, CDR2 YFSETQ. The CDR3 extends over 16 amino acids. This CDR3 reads CASSPPWTSNTGELFF. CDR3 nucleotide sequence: TGCGCCAGCAGCCCGCCCTGGACAAGTAACACCGGGGAGCTGTTTTTT.

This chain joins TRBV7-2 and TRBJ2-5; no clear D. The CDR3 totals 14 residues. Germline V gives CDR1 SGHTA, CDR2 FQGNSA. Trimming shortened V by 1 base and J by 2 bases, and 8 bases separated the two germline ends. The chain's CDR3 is CASSLVSQQETQYF. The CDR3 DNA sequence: TGTGCCAGCAGCTTAGTTTCTCAGCAAGAGACCCAGTACTTC.

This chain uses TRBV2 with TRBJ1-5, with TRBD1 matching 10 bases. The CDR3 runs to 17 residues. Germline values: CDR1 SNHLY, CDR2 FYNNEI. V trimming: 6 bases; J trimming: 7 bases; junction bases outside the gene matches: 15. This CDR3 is CASRPGQGTPRGQPQHF. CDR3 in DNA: TGTGCCAGCAGACCGGGACAGGGGACTCCTCGTGGGCAGCCCCAGCATTTT.

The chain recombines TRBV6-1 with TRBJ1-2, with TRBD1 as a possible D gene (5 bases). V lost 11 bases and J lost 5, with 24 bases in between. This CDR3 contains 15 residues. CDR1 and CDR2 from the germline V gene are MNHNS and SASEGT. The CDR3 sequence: CAEQISPGDVYGYTF. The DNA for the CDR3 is TGTGCCGAGCAGATATCTCCGGGGGATGTTTATGGCTACACCTTC.

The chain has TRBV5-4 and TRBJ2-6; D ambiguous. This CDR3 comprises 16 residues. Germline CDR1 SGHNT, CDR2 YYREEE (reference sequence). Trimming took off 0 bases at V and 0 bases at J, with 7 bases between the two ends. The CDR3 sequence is CASSLVHSSGANVLTF. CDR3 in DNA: TGTGCCAGCAGCTTGGTTCATAGCTCTGGGGCCAACGTCCTGACTTTC.

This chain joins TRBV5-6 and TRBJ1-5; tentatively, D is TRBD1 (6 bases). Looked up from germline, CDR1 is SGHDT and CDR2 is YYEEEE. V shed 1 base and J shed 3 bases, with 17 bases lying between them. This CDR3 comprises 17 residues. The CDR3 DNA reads TGTGCCAGCAGCTTGAAGGGGGACAAGAGGGTCAATCAGCCCCAGCATTTT. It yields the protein CASSLKGDKRVNQPQHF. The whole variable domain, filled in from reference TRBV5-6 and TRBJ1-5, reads DAGVTQSPTHLIKTRGQQVTLRCSPKSGHDTVSWYQQALGQGPQFIFQYYEEEERQRGNFPDRFSGHQFPNYSSELNVNALLLGDSALYLCASSLKGDKRVNQPQHFGDGTRLSIL.

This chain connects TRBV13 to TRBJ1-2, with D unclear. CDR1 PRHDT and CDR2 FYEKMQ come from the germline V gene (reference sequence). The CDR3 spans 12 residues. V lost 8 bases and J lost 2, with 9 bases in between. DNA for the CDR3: TGTGCCAGCGCGGGGTCAAACTATGGCTACACCTTC. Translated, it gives CASAGSNYGYTF. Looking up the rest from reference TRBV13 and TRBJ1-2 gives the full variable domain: AAGVIQSPRHLIKEKRETATLKCYPIPRHDTVYWYQQGPGQDPQFLISFYEKMQSDKGSIPDRFSAQQFSDYHSELNMSSLELGDSALYFCASAGSNYGYTFGSGTRLTVV.

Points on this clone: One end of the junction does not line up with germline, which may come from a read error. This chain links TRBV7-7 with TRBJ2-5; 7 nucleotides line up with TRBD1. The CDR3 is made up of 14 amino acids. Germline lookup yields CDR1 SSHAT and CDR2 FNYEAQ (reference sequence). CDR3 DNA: TGTGCTAGCAGCCGTCACAGGGGTTACGAGACCCAGTACTTC. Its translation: CASSRHRGYETQYF.

CDR3 residues: CASIPPGVTNGYTF. The CDR3 region has the DNA TGTGCCAGCATCCCTCCCGGGGTGACGAATGGCTACACCTTC. The genes are TRBV28 and TRBJ1-2, with no clear D. Per germline, CDR1 MDHEN and CDR2 SYDVKM. This CDR3 contains 14 residues. V lost 7 bases and J 6 bases, leaving 18 bases between the germline ends.

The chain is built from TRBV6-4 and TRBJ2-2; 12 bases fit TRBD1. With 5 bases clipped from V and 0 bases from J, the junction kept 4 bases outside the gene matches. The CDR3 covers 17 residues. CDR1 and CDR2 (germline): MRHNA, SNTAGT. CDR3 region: CASSPGTGGANTGELFF. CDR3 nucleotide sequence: TGTGCCAGCAGTCCCGGGACAGGGGGCGCGAACACCGGGGAGCTGTTTTTT.

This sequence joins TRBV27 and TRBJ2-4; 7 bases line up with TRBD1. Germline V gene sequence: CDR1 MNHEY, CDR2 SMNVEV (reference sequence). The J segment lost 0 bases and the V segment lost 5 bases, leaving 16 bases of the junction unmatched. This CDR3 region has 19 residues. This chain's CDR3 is CASSNWGQSKTKAKNIQYF. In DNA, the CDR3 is TGTGCCAGCAGTAACTGGGGACAGTCTAAGACTAAAGCCAAAAACATTCAGTACTTC.

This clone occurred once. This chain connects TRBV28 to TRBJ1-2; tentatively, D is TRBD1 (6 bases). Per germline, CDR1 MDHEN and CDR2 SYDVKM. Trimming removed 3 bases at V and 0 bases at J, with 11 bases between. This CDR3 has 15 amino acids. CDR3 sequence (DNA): TGTGCCAGCAGTTTCACAGGGATAACTAACTATGGCTACACCTTC. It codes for CASSFTGITNYGYTF.

The CDR3 reads CASSYRSGGAWDTQYF. The CDR3 coding sequence is TGTGCCAGCAGCTATCGTAGCGGGGGGGCTTGGGATACGCAGTATTTT. V and J are TRBV5-8 and TRBJ2-3; 11 positions match TRBD2. CDR3 length equals 16 residues. V shed 3 bases and J 6 bases; nucleotides not matched to a gene: 9. Germline lookup yields CDR1 SGHTS and CDR2 YDEGEE.

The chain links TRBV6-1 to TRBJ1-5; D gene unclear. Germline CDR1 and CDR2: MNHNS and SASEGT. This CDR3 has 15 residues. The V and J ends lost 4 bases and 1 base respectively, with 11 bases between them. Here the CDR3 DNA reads TGTGCCAGCAGTGCGCCTTCGGGAAGCAATCAGCCCCAGCATTTT. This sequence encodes CASSAPSGSNQPQHF.

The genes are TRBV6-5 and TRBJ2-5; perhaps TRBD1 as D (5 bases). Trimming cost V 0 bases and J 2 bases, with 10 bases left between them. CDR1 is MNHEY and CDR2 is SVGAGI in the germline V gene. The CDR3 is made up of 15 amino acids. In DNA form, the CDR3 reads TGTGCCAGCAGTTACTCGATCCAGGGTCAAGAGACCCAGTACTTC. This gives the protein CASSYSIQGQETQYF.

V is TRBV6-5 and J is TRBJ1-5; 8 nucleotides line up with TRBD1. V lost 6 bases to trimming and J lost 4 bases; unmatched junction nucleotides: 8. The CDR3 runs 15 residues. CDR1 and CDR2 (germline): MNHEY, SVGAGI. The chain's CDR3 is CASRPDRGQNQPQHF. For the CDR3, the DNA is TGTGCCAGCAGACCCGACAGGGGTCAAAATCAGCCCCAGCATTTT.

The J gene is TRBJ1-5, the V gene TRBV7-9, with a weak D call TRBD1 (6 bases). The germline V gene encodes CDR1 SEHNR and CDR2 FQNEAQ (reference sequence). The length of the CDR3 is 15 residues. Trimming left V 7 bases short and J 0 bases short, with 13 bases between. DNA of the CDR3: TGTGCCAGCACCAAGACAGGTTATAGCAATCAGCCCCAGCATTTT. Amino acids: CASTKTGYSNQPQHF.

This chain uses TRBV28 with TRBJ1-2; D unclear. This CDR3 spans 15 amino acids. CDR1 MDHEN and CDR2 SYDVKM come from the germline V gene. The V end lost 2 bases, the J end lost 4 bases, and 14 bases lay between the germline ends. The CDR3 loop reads CASSLINSRVYGYTF. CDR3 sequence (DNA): TGTGCCAGCAGTTTAATTAATTCGAGGGTCTATGGCTACACCTTC.

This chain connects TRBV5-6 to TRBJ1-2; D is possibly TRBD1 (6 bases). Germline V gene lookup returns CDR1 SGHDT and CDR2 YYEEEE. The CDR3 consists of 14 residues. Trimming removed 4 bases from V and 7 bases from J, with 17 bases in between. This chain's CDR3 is CASSQGLGAFGYTF. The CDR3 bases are TGTGCCAGCAGCCAAGGCCTGGGGGCATTTGGCTACACCTTC.

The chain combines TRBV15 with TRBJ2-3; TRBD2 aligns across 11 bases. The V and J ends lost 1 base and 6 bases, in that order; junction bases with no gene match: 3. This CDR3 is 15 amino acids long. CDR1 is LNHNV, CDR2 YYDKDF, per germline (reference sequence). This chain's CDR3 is CATSRGGLAADTQYF. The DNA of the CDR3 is TGTGCCACCAGCAGAGGGGGACTAGCGGCGGATACGCAGTATTTT.